This T cell receptor (beta chain) was sequenced for a study of CD8+ T cells in alopecia areata. In the study overall: Oral tofacitinib, 5 to 10 mg twice daily, was given in an open-label trial. Scalp area affected, as a percentage, set the severity score of treated patients. Study results and limitations: Numerous expanded lesional clones remained in scalp and blood during tofacitinib.

Reverse transcribed after extraction, RNA yielded cDNA as the sequencing template. Profiled with immunoSEQ multiplex PCR; TCRdb holds only in-frame clones, not every one. The sample contains approximately 42,000 clones, around 71% of which appear only once. About this clone: Its antigen is unidentified.

Treatment defined: oral pan-JAK inhibitor, 5-10 mg twice daily. V lost 4 bases to trimming and J lost 1 base; unmatched junction nucleotides: 2. CDR3 length: 14 amino acids. Germline V lookup: CDR1 LGHNA, CDR2 YSLEER. This chain connects TRBV4-3 to TRBJ1-1; TRBD1 aligns across 8 bases. Sequenced material: CD8+ T cells sorted from blood, taken at week 4, from a patient treated with tofacitinib. The TCR originated in a human donor with alopecia areata. The chain's CDR3 is CASSPDRENTEAFF. CDR3 in DNA: TGCGCCAGCAGCCCGGACAGGGAGAACACTGAAGCTTTCTTT.